The present entry profiles one T cell receptor beta chain with its context. What it binds is unknown. This record belongs to a study of T cell responses to AZD1222 COVID-19 vaccine. Profiling relied on immunoSEQ multiplex PCR, and the TCRdb table lists in-frame clones only, not all of them. The table lists around 97,000 clones, 90% of them singletons. V lost 4 bases to trimming and J lost 5 bases; unmatched junction nucleotides: 4. Germline CDR1 and CDR2: SGHVS and FQNEAQ. This CDR3 comprises 14 residues. Study-wide points: Regions 160-218 and 743-854 held dominance among vaccine-associated CD4 TCRs, which spanned spike. At study baseline, merely more than 5 AZD1222 recipients were seropositive. Donors were chiefly white British, with a greater number of females, and clonal diversity was perhaps underestimated. Rises in breadth and depth of Spike-specific TCRs came after two AZD1222 doses.

The sequencing used peripheral blood, collected on day 0 of AZD1222 vaccination. The chain uses TRBV7-8 and TRBJ1-2, with TRBD1 matching 10 bases. The TCR sequence derives from an adult in good health. The CDR3 reads CASSSGDRGYGYTF. The CDR3 coding sequence is TGTGCCAGCAGCTCCGGGGACAGGGGATATGGCTACACCTTC.